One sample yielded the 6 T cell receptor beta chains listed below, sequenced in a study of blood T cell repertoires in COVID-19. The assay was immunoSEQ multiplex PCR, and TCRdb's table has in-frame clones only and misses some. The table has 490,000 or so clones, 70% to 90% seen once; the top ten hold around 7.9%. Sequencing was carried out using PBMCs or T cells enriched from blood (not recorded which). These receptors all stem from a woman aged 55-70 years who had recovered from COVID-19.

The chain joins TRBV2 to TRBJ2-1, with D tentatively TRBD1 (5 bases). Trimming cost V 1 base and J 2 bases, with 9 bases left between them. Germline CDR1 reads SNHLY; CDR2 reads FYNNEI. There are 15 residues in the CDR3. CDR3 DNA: TGTGCCAGCAGTGAAGAGGGGTGGACCTACAATGAGCAGTTCTTC. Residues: CASSEEGWTYNEQFF. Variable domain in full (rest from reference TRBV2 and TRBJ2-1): EPEVTQTPSHQVTQMGQEVILRCVPISNHLYFYWYRQILGQKVEFLVSFYNNEISEKSEIFDDQFSVERPDGSNFTLKIRSTKLEDSAMYFCASSEEGWTYNEQFFGPGTRLTVL.

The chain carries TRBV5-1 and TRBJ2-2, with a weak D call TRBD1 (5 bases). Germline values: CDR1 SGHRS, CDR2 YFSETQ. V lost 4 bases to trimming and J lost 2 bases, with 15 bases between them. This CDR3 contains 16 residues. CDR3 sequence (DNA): TGCGCCAGCAGCGTCGACAGAGGCACAAACACCGGGGAGCTGTTTTTT. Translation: CASSVDRGTNTGELFF.

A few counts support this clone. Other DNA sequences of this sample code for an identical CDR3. The CDR3 spells CAWSVTGNQPQHF. The CDR3 DNA reads TGTGCCTGGAGTGTAACAGGGAATCAGCCCCAGCATTTT. V and J are TRBV30 and TRBJ1-5; maybe TRBD1 (6 bases). The length of the CDR3 is 13 residues. V lost 0 bases and J 4 bases, leaving 7 bases between the germline ends. Germline V gene sequence: CDR1 GTSNPN, CDR2 SVGIG (reference sequence).

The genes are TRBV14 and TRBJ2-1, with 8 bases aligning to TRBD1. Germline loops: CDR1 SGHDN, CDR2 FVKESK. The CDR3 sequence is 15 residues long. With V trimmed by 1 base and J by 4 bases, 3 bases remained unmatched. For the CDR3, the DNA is TGTGCCAGCAGCCAAGGGGACAGGCCATACAATGAGCAGTTCTTC. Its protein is CASSQGDRPYNEQFF.

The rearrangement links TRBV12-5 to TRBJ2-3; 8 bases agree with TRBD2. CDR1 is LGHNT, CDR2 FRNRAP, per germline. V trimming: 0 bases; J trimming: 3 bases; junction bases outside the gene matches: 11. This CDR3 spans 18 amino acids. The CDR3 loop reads CASGLVYVAGGVTDTQYF. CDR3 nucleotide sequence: TGTGCTAGTGGTTTGGTATATGTTGCGGGGGGCGTGACAGATACGCAGTATTTT.

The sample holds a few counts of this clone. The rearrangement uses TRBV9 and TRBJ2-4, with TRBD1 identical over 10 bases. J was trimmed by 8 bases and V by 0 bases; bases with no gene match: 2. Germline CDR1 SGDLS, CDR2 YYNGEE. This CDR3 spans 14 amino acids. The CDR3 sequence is CASSVDGTGDIQYF. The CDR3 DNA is TGTGCCAGCAGCGTAGACGGGACAGGGGACATTCAGTACTTC.